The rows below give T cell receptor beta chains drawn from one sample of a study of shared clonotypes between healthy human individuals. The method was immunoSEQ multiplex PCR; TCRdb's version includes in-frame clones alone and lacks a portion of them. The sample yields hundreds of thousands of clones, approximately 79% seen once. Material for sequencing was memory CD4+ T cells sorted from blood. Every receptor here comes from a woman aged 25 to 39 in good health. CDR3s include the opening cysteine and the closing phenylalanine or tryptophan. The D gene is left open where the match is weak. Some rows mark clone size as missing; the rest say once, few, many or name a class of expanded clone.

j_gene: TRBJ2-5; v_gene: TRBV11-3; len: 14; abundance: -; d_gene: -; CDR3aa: CASSQGPNQETQYF; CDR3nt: TGTGCCAGCAGCCAAGGACCCAACCAAGAGACCCAGTACTTC
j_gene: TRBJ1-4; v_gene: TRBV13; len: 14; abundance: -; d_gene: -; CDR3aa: CASSLGQGAEKLFF; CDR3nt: TGTGCCAGCAGCTTAGGGCAGGGCGCTGAAAAACTGTTTTTT
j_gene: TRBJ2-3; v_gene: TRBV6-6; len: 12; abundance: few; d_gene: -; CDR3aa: CASSYTTDTQYF; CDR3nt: TGTGCCAGCAGTTACACCACAGATACGCAGTATTTT
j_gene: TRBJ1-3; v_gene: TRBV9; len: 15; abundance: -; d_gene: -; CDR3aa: CASSVGTTLGNTIYF; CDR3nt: TGTGCCAGCAGCGTCGGGACAACTTTAGGAAACACCATATATTTT
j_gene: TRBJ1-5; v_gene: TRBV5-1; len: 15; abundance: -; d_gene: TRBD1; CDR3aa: CASSFRGQEDQPQHF; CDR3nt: TGCGCCAGCAGCTTCAGGGGGCAGGAAGATCAGCCCCAGCATTTT
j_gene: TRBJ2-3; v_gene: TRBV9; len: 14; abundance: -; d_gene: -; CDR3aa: CASSVVGEADTQYF; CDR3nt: TGTGCCAGCAGCGTAGTGGGGGAGGCAGATACGCAGTATTTT
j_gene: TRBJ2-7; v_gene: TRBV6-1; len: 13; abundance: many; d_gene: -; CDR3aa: CASSELGGADQYF; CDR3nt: TGTGCCAGCAGTGAATTGGGGGGAGCGGATCAGTACTTC
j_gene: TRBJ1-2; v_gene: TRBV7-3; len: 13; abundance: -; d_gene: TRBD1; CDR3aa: CASSPDRGLGYTF; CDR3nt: TGTGCCAGCAGCCCGGACAGGGGGCTAGGCTACACCTTC
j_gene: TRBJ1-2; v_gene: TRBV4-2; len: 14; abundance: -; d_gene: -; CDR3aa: CASSQEDTGYGYTF; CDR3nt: TGTGCCAGCAGCCAGGAAGACACCGGCTATGGCTACACCTTC
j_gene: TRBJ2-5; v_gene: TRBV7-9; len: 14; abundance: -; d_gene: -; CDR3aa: CASSDRPYQETQYF; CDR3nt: TGTGCCAGCAGCGACAGGCCGTACCAAGAGACCCAGTACTTC
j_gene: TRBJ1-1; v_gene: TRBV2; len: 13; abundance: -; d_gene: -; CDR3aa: CASSEGGNTEAFF; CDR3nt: TGTGCCAGCAGTGAAGGCGGGAACACTGAAGCTTTCTTT
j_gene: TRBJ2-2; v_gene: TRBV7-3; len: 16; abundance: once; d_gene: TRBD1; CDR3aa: CASSPKGGQGTGELFF; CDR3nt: TGTGCCAGCAGCCCGAAGGGGGGACAGGGAACCGGGGAGCTGTTTTTT
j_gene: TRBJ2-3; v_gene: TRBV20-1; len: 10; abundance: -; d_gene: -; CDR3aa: CSAPLDTQYF; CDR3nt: TGCAGTGCCCCCTTGGATACGCAGTATTTT
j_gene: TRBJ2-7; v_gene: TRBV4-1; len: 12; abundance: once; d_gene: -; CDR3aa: CASSPNPGEQYF; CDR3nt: TGCGCCAGCAGCCCTAATCCTGGCGAGCAGTACTTC
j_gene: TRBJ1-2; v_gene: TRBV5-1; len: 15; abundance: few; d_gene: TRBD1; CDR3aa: CASSPLTGFSYGYTF; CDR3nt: TGCGCCAGCAGCCCGCTGACAGGGTTTAGCTATGGCTACACCTTC
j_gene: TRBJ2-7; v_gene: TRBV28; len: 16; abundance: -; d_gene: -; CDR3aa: CASSNYRPLLAYEQYF; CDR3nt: TGTGCCAGCAGCAACTACCGGCCTCTTCTGGCCTACGAGCAGTACTTC
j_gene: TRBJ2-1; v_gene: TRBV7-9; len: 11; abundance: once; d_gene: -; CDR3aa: CASYDYNEQFF; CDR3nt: TGTGCCAGCTACGACTACAATGAGCAGTTCTTC
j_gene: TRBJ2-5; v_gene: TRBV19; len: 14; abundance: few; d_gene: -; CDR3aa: CASRLWGGEETQYF; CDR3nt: TGTGCCAGTAGACTATGGGGCGGGGAAGAGACCCAGTACTTC
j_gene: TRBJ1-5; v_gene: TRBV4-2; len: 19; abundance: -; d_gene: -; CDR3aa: CASSQDSGTGVRSNQPQHF; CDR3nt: TGTGCCAGCAGCCAAGACTCCGGGACGGGTGTTCGGAGCAATCAGCCCCAGCATTTT
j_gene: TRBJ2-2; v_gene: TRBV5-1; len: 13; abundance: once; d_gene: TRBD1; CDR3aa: CASSPGGTGELFF; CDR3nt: TGCGCCAGCAGCCCAGGGGGCACCGGGGAGCTGTTTTTT
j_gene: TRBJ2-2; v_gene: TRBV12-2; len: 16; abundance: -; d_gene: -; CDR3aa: CASRLEAGGYDGELFF; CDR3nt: TGTGCAAGTCGCCTTGAGGCGGGAGGGTACGACGGGGAGCTGTTTTTT
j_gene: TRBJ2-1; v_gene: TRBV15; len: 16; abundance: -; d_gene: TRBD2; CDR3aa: CATSYGLAGNYNEQFF; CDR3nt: TGTGCCACCAGCTATGGACTAGCGGGGAACTACAATGAGCAGTTCTTC
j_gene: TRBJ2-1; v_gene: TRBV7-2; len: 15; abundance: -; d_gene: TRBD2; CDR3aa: CASSRSGRLYNEQFF; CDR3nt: TGTGCCAGCAGCCGAAGCGGGAGGCTCTACAATGAGCAGTTCTTC
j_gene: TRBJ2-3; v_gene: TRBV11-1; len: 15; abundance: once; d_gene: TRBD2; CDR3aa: CASSPTSESTDTQYF; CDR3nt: TGTGCCAGCAGCCCCACTAGCGAAAGCACAGATACGCAGTATTTT
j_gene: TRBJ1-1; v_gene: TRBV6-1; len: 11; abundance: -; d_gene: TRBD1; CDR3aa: CASTGGTEAFF; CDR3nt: TGTGCCAGCACAGGGGGCACTGAAGCTTTCTTT
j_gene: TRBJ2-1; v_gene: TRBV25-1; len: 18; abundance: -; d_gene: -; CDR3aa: CASSEGIGWRGGYNEQFF; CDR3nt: TGTGCCAGCAGTGAAGGTATAGGTTGGAGGGGGGGATACAATGAGCAGTTCTTC
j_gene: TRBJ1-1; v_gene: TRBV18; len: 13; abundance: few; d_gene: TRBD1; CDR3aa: CASSPGQGYVAFF; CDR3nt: TGTGCCAGCTCACCGGGACAGGGGTATGTTGCTTTCTTT
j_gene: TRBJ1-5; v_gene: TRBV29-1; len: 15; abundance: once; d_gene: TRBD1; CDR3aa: CSVSTGTGNRQPQHF; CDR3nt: TGCAGCGTTTCAACCGGGACAGGCAATAGGCAGCCCCAGCATTTT
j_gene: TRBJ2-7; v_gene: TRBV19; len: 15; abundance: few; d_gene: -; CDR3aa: CASSNQGTSSYEQYF; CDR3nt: TGTGCCAGTAGTAACCAGGGGACCTCTTCCTACGAGCAGTACTTC
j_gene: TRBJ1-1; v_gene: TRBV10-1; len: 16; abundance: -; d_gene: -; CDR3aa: CASSEGLGGREAEAFF; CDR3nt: TGCGCCAGCAGTGAGGGCTTGGGGGGGCGAGAGGCTGAAGCTTTCTTT